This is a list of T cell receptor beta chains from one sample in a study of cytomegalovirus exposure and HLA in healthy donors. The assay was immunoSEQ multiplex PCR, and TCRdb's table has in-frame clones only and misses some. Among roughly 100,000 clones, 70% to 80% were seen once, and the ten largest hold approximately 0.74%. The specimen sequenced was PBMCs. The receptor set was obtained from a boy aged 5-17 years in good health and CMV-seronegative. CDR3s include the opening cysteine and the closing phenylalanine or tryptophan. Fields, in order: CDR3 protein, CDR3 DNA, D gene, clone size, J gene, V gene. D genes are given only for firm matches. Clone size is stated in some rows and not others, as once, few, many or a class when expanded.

CDR3: CASSIIFQANTEAFF
DNA: TGTGCCAGTAGTATAATATTTCAGGCGAACACTGAAGCTTTCTTT
D: .
size: .
J: TRBJ1-1
V: TRBV19

CDR3: CASSQGQGYGANVLTF
DNA: TGCGCCAGCAGCCAAGGACAGGGGTATGGGGCCAACGTCCTGACTTTC
D: TRBD1
size: few
J: TRBJ2-6
V: TRBV4-1

CDR3: CASSRRDTNYGYTF
DNA: TGTGCCAGCAGCCGTCGGGACACCAACTATGGCTACACCTTC
D: .
size: .
J: TRBJ1-2
V: TRBV5-6

CDR3: CASSGGTGLGETQYF
DNA: TGTGCCAGCAGCGGAGGGACAGGGTTAGGGGAGACCCAGTACTTC
D: TRBD1
size: .
J: TRBJ2-5
V: TRBV5-8

CDR3: CSVDFNSYGYTF
DNA: TGCAGCGTTGACTTCAACAGCTATGGCTACACCTTC
D: .
size: once
J: TRBJ1-2
V: TRBV29-1

CDR3: CSALNEKLFF
DNA: TGCAGTGCCCTAAATGAAAAACTGTTTTTT
D: .
size: .
J: TRBJ1-4
V: TRBV20-1

CDR3: CASSRARAGEQYF
DNA: TGTGCCAGCAGTCGTGCGAGGGCGGGGGAGCAGTACTTC
D: .
size: once
J: TRBJ2-7
V: TRBV7-8

CDR3: CASSLSEVRGTEAFF
DNA: TGTGCCAGCAGCCTCTCGGAGGTTCGGGGAACTGAAGCTTTCTTT
D: .
size: .
J: TRBJ1-1
V: TRBV7-2

CDR3: CASSLGQGKYGYTF
DNA: TGCGCCAGCAGCTTGGGGCAGGGGAAGTATGGCTACACCTTC
D: .
size: .
J: TRBJ1-2
V: TRBV5-1

CDR3: CAARTPTYPEAFF
DNA: TGTGCCGCAAGGACACCGACCTACCCTGAAGCTTTCTTT
D: .
size: .
J: TRBJ1-1
V: TRBV10-3

CDR3: CASGFQGNYGYTF
DNA: TGTGCCAGCGGTTTTCAGGGTAACTATGGCTACACCTTC
D: .
size: .
J: TRBJ1-2
V: TRBV28

CDR3: CASSLGWGTSGRDEQFF
DNA: TGTGCCAGCAGTTTGGGGTGGGGGACTAGCGGGAGGGATGAGCAGTTCTTC
D: TRBD2
size: .
J: TRBJ2-1
V: TRBV27

CDR3: CASSARPGGDYGYTF
DNA: TGTGCCAGCAGCGCCCGGCCTGGGGGGGACTATGGCTACACCTTC
D: .
size: few
J: TRBJ1-2
V: TRBV2

CDR3: CASSQDSMNTEAFF
DNA: TGTGCCAGCAGCCAGGACAGTATGAACACTGAAGCTTTCTTT
D: .
size: .
J: TRBJ1-1
V: TRBV9

CDR3: CASSRSSGRGDTQYF
DNA: TGTGCCAGCAGTCGATCTAGCGGGAGGGGAGATACGCAGTATTTT
D: TRBD2
size: .
J: TRBJ2-3
V: TRBV28

CDR3: CASSDRGINTEAFF
DNA: TGTGCCAGCAGTGACCGCGGGATTAACACTGAAGCTTTCTTT
D: .
size: .
J: TRBJ1-1
V: TRBV6-1

CDR3: CASSSREGGSTYEQYF
DNA: TGTGCCAGCAGTTCCCGTGAGGGAGGGTCCACCTACGAGCAGTACTTC
D: TRBD2
size: .
J: TRBJ2-7
V: TRBV27

CDR3: CASSLGPRRNEQYF
DNA: TGCGCCAGCAGCTTGGGACCCCGGAGAAACGAGCAGTACTTC
D: .
size: .
J: TRBJ2-7
V: TRBV5-1

CDR3: CASNLWDRASYNSPLHF
DNA: TGTGCCAGCAACCTCTGGGACAGGGCTTCCTATAATTCACCCCTCCACTTT
D: TRBD1
size: .
J: TRBJ1-6
V: TRBV5-6

CDR3: CASAQQASGGDTQYF
DNA: TGCGCCAGCGCCCAGCAGGCTAGCGGGGGTGATACGCAGTATTTT
D: TRBD2
size: .
J: TRBJ2-3
V: TRBV5-1

CDR3: CASSLDATGLSAYGYTF
DNA: TGTGCCAGCAGCTTGGATGCGACAGGGTTGTCCGCCTATGGCTACACCTTC
D: TRBD1
size: .
J: TRBJ1-2
V: TRBV5-4

CDR3: CASSLFSGGPDTQYF
DNA: TGTGCCAGCAGTTTATTTAGCGGGGGGCCAGATACGCAGTATTTT
D: TRBD2
size: few
J: TRBJ2-3
V: TRBV28

CDR3: CASSRDRGVETQYF
DNA: TGTGCCAGCAGCCGAGACAGGGGAGTTGAGACCCAGTACTTC
D: TRBD1
size: few
J: TRBJ2-5
V: TRBV4-2

CDR3: CASSLYGLGGKEWHEQYF
DNA: TGTGCCAGCAGTTTATACGGACTAGGCGGGAAGGAGTGGCACGAGCAGTACTTC
D: TRBD2
size: .
J: TRBJ2-7
V: TRBV27

CDR3: CASRGGLGGNTEAFF
DNA: TGCGCCAGCAGAGGGGGCTTGGGGGGGAACACTGAAGCTTTCTTT
D: TRBD1
size: .
J: TRBJ1-1
V: TRBV4-1

CDR3: CASSLVRGQEEKLFF
DNA: TGTGCCAGCAGTTTAGTCAGGGGGCAGGAGGAAAAACTGTTTTTT
D: TRBD1
size: .
J: TRBJ1-4
V: TRBV27

CDR3: CASSPPPGTSSYEQYF
DNA: TGTGCCAGCTCACCCCCACCCGGGACTAGCTCATACGAGCAGTACTTC
D: TRBD2
size: once
J: TRBJ2-7
V: TRBV18

CDR3: CASSPGTGRGNTIYF
DNA: TGTGCCAGCAGCCCCGGGACAGGGCGAGGAAACACCATATATTTT
D: TRBD1
size: .
J: TRBJ1-3
V: TRBV5-4

CDR3: CASSFGQGGNQPQHF
DNA: TGTGCCAGCAGCTTCGGACAGGGGGGGAATCAGCCCCAGCATTTT
D: TRBD1
size: .
J: TRBJ1-5
V: TRBV13

CDR3: CASSYIPGQGNTEAFF
DNA: TGTGCCAGCAGTTACATACCCGGACAGGGGAACACTGAAGCTTTCTTT
D: TRBD1
size: .
J: TRBJ1-1
V: TRBV6-6

CDR3: CASSLGAGGLSYEQYF
DNA: TGTGCCAGCAGCTTAGGTGCGGGGGGGCTTTCCTACGAGCAGTACTTC
D: TRBD2
size: .
J: TRBJ2-7
V: TRBV7-2

CDR3: CASSLVGQKTGNTIYF
DNA: TGCGCCAGCAGCTTGGTAGGACAGAAGACCGGAAACACCATATATTTT
D: .
size: .
J: TRBJ1-3
V: TRBV5-1

CDR3: CASSREAGRNTQYF
DNA: TGTGCCAGCAGCCGAGAAGCGGGTAGAAATACGCAGTATTTT
D: .
size: .
J: TRBJ2-3
V: TRBV4-2

CDR3: CASSLGTAIIHEQYF
DNA: TGTGCCAGCAGCTTAGGGACTGCGATAATTCACGAGCAGTACTTC
D: .
size: few
J: TRBJ2-7
V: TRBV5-6

CDR3: CASSPTGGYNQPQHF
DNA: TGTGCCAGCAGCCCAACAGGGGGCTACAATCAGCCCCAGCATTTT
D: TRBD1
size: .
J: TRBJ1-5
V: TRBV7-9

CDR3: CASSSLTGLAVTNTIYF
DNA: TGTGCCAGCAGCTCCCTAACCGGTCTGGCGGTAACCAACACCATATATTTT
D: .
size: .
J: TRBJ1-3
V: TRBV7-9

CDR3: CASSPTSGAYNEQFF
DNA: TGTGCCAGCAGCCCGACTAGCGGGGCCTACAATGAGCAGTTCTTC
D: TRBD2
size: .
J: TRBJ2-1
V: TRBV5-4

CDR3: CASSSGGGRNQPQHF
DNA: TGTGCCAGCAGCTCAGGAGGGGGCCGCAATCAGCCCCAGCATTTT
D: TRBD1
size: few
J: TRBJ1-5
V: TRBV7-2

CDR3: CASSQGAEAFF
DNA: TGTGCCAGCAGCCAGGGGGCTGAAGCTTTCTTT
D: TRBD1
size: once
J: TRBJ1-1
V: TRBV5-4

CDR3: CASSLAGDETQYF
DNA: TGCGCCAGCAGCTTGGCCGGGGATGAGACCCAGTACTTC
D: .
size: once
J: TRBJ2-5
V: TRBV5-1

CDR3: CASSQEPRGPGNTIYF
DNA: TGCGCCAGCAGCCAAGAGCCCAGGGGCCCTGGAAACACCATATATTTT
D: .
size: .
J: TRBJ1-3
V: TRBV4-3

CDR3: CASSESRGGTDTQYF
DNA: TGCGCCAGCAGTGAGTCTAGGGGTGGCACAGATACGCAGTATTTT
D: .
size: .
J: TRBJ2-3
V: TRBV10-1

CDR3: CASSLWVLSAGELFF
DNA: TGTGCCAGCAGTTTATGGGTCTTGAGCGCCGGGGAGCTGTTTTTT
D: .
size: few
J: TRBJ2-2
V: TRBV28

CDR3: CASSHGSNNEQFF
DNA: TGTGCCAGCAGTCACGGTAGTAACAATGAGCAGTTCTTC
D: .
size: few
J: TRBJ2-1
V: TRBV6-5

CDR3: CASSEPIQASEQYF
DNA: TGTGCCAGCAGTGAACCCATTCAAGCATCCGAGCAGTACTTC
D: .
size: .
J: TRBJ2-7
V: TRBV2

CDR3: CASSTGQVGSGGAFF
DNA: TGCGCCAGCAGCACCGGACAGGTTGGGTCCGGTGGAGCTTTCTTT
D: TRBD1
size: few
J: TRBJ1-1
V: TRBV5-1

CDR3: CASSTASGNYNEQFF
DNA: TGCGCCAGCAGCACGGCTAGCGGGAACTACAATGAGCAGTTCTTC
D: TRBD2
size: .
J: TRBJ2-1
V: TRBV5-1

CDR3: CASSLARGGINTEAFF
DNA: TGTGCCAGCAGCTTAGCAAGGGGGGGGATCAACACTGAAGCTTTCTTT
D: .
size: .
J: TRBJ1-1
V: TRBV7-9

CDR3: CASSLQGPYGYTF
DNA: TGTGCCAGCAGTTTACAGGGGCCCTATGGCTACACCTTC
D: TRBD1
size: .
J: TRBJ1-2
V: TRBV6-5

CDR3: CASRPLAGGTYEQYF
DNA: TGTGCCAGCAGACCCCTAGCGGGAGGGACCTACGAGCAGTACTTC
D: TRBD2
size: .
J: TRBJ2-7
V: TRBV6-1

CDR3: CASSLSGGNQPQHF
DNA: TGTGCCAGCAGTTTATCAGGGGGTAATCAGCCCCAGCATTTT
D: TRBD1
size: .
J: TRBJ1-5
V: TRBV28

CDR3: CASNYTDTQYF
DNA: TGTGCCAGCAACTATACAGATACGCAGTATTTT
D: .
size: .
J: TRBJ2-3
V: TRBV6-5

CDR3: CASSLGQGHTDTQYF
DNA: TGTGCCAGCAGTTTGGGACAGGGACACACAGATACGCAGTATTTT
D: TRBD1
size: .
J: TRBJ2-3
V: TRBV27

CDR3: CASRMDRVPYGYTF
DNA: TGTGCCAGCAGAATGGACAGGGTGCCCTATGGCTACACCTTC
D: TRBD1
size: few
J: TRBJ1-2
V: TRBV27

CDR3: CASRAQIANYGYTF
DNA: TGTGCTTCGAGGGCCCAAATAGCTAACTATGGCTACACCTTC
D: .
size: few
J: TRBJ1-2
V: TRBV10-3